This TCR beta chain was identified during a study of blood T cell repertoires in COVID-19. Study as a whole: Whether acute or convalescent, the COVID-19 samples came from the United States, Italy and Spain. Nucleic acid was either cDNA or gDNA, and it came from T cells, B-cell-depleted T cells, or PBMCs.

In the original processing: Estimated nucleated cell counts came from reference gene primer amplification. Only in-frame clones appear in the TCRdb table, and some are missing; sequencing was by immunoSEQ multiplex PCR. D and trimming come from the DNA, and the V and J calls and clone size come from that table. The sample yields 150,000 or so clones, about 73% seen once. Losses at the gene ends were 6 bases for V and 5 bases for J; bases not matched to a gene: 9. The CDR3 contains 14 residues. Germline V gene lookup returns CDR1 SNHLY and CDR2 FYNNEI. The chain links TRBV2 to TRBJ2-5, with 7 bases aligning to TRBD1. What was sequenced was peripheral blood. The clonotype was recovered from an elderly man with acute or convalescent COVID-19. The CDR3 nucleotides are TGTGCCAGCAGCTCGACAGGGCGTGGGGAGACCCAGTACTTC. Translating it yields CASSSTGRGETQYF. The full variable domain, rest sourced from reference TRBV2 and TRBJ2-5, is EPEVTQTPSHQVTQMGQEVILRCVPISNHLYFYWYRQILGQKVEFLVSFYNNEISEKSEIFDDQFSVERPDGSNFTLKIRSTKLEDSAMYFCASSSTGRGETQYFGPGTRLLVL.